This T cell receptor (beta chain) stems from a study of T cell responses to AZD1222 COVID-19 vaccine. Study-wide background: Second-dose recipients at about 4 or about 12 weeks were treated as one pooled group. The study, taken as a whole, reports: Donors were chiefly white British, with a greater number of females, and clonal diversity was perhaps underestimated.

Profiled with immunoSEQ multiplex PCR; TCRdb holds only in-frame clones, not every one. The sample lists some 130,000 clones, 85% to 95% seen once, with roughly 9% in the top ten. Germline loops: CDR1 LGHDT, CDR2 YNNKEL (reference sequence). V lost 2 bases and J lost 1; bases outside the gene matches: 4. CDR3 length: 15 residues. For this clone: As yet, its antigen is unknown.

The chain is built from TRBV3-1 (or the pseudogene TRBV3-2) and TRBJ1-1; 7 positions match TRBD1. The receptor was derived from an adult in good health. The sequenced sample was peripheral blood, obtained on day 0 of AZD1222 vaccination. The CDR3 is CASSQTWTGNTEAFF. Written as DNA, the CDR3 is TGTGCCAGCAGCCAAACCTGGACAGGGAACACTGAAGCTTTCTTT.